This record concerns one TCR beta chain sequence. Antigen specificity is unknown. CDR3 length equals 14 residues. The V gene's germline CDR1 is PRHDT and CDR2 FYEKMQ (reference sequence). V was pared by 2 bases and J by 5 bases, with 13 bases between. Researchers ran the PCR with 60 Vbeta and 13 Jbeta primers. Only in-frame clones appear in the TCRdb table, and some are missing; sequencing was by immunoSEQ multiplex PCR. The sample records around 120,000 clones, 60% to 80% being singletons. The data originate from a study of cytomegalovirus exposure and HLA in healthy donors. General observations from the study: Earlier findings revealed that most TCR beta V segments proved productive either about 90% or about 30% of the time.

The chain is built from TRBV13 and TRBJ2-7, with D hard to call. This TCR was sampled from a man aged 45-60 years in good health and CMV-seropositive. Sequencing was carried out using PBMCs. The CDR3 nucleotides are TGTGCCAGCAGCTTATACAGTAACGTCCACGAGCAGTACTTC. This gives the protein CASSLYSNVHEQYF. Supplemented by reference TRBV13 and TRBJ2-7, the full variable domain reads AAGVIQSPRHLIKEKRETATLKCYPIPRHDTVYWYQQGPGQDPQFLISFYEKMQSDKGSIPDRFSAQQFSDYHSELNMSSLELGDSALYFCASSLYSNVHEQYFGPGTRLTVT.